This T cell receptor beta chain was identified in a study of T cell responses to AZD1222 COVID-19 vaccine. Regarding this clone: Its antigen is as yet unknown. Other DNA variants within this sample encode the same CDR3.

TCRdb keeps only in-frame clones here, not all; method: immunoSEQ multiplex PCR. Of about 130,000 clones in the sample, 90% to 95% were seen once. Pooling of second doses given at about 4 or about 12 weeks was done. This CDR3 region has 11 residues. V was shortened by 5 bases and J by 4 bases, with 4 bases between the two germline ends. Germline CDR1 and CDR2: SGHTS and YDEGEE. Study results and caveats: Females outnumbered males among donors, who were mostly white British; clonal diversity was possibly underestimated. Baseline seropositivity occurred in only a handful of AZD1222 recipients.

Sequenced here: peripheral blood, sampled 28 days after the second AZD1222 dose. The chain couples TRBV5-8 to TRBJ2-1, with D unclear. This sequence originates from an adult who received the AZD1222 COVID-19 vaccine. CDR3 amino acids: CASSLYNEQFF. The CDR3 DNA follows: TGTGCCAGCAGTCTTTACAATGAGCAGTTCTTC. The whole variable domain, filled in from reference TRBV5-8 and TRBJ2-1, reads EAGVTQSPTHLIKTRGQQATLRCSPISGHTSVYWYQQALGLGLQFLLWYDEGEERNRGNFPPRFSGRQFPNYSSELNVNALELEDSALYLCASSLYNEQFFGPGTRLTVL.